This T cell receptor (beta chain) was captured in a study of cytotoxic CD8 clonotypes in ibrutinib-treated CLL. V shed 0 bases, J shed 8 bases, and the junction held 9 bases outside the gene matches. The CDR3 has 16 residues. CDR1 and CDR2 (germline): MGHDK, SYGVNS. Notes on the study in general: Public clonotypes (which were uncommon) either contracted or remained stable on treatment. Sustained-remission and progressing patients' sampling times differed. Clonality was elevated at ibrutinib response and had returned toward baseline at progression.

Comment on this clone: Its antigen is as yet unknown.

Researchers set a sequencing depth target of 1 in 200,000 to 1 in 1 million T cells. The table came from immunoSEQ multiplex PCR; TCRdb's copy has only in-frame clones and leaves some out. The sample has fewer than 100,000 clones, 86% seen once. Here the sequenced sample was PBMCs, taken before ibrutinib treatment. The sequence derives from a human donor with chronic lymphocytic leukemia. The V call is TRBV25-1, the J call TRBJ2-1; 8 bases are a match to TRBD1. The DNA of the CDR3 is TGTGCCAGCAGTGAATATAGCGCGACAGGGGAGCATGAGCAGTTCTTC. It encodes CASSEYSATGEHEQFF.